This TCR beta chain was documented in a study of shared clonotypes between healthy human individuals (TCRdb year 2020). Regarding the study in general: The cohort included three men and a couple of women between 18 and 49 years of age. For each donor, CD4 naive and CD4 memory were each run on three plates, CD8 naive on two plates, and CD8 memory on one plate. To estimate repertoire size and how much clonotype sharing occurs between individuals, the study deeply sequenced the blood TCR repertoires of roughly 5 healthy adults. Libraries were prepared and TCR repertoires were sequenced by different laboratories using diverse techniques, in order to increase sequencing depth and limit assay-specific biases. Each donor's leukapheresis produced roughly between about 0.85 and 10 billion PBMCs. Study-wide conclusions, independent of this receptor: Estimated clonotype richness was generally larger for naive than for memory subsets. Sharing across a few donors was observed for about 5% of naive CD4, about 4% of naive CD8, around 2.5% of memory CD4, and approximately 0.41% of memory CD8 clonotypes. Higher generation probabilities were observed for clonotypes shared by all four sorted-subset donors than for non-shared clonotypes. Based on pairwise subsampling, the degree of clonotype sharing among donors was expected to be affected by sequencing depth. Rarefaction of sorted-subset datasets indicated incomplete sequencing despite the large sequencing depth. Only blood was sampled, and tissue TCR repertoires likely differ from those in blood. The genetic and exposure-history diversity represented was limited by the small number of donors.

The donors were healthy, HIV-negative adults with no recently reported acute infections or vaccinations. Every donor was a Caucasian adult living in Nashville, Tennessee, USA. Magnetic negative selection was used to enrich CD4+ T cells, after which naive cells were positively selected on CD45RA and the negative fraction became the memory subset. After blood collection by leukapheresis, PBMCs were isolated using Ficoll-Histopaque density gradient centrifugation and then cryopreserved in the vapor phase of liquid nitrogen. Purity and quantity of every magnetically sorted T cell population were checked by analytical flow cytometry. Genomic DNA was isolated from each sorted fraction and quantified by UV absorbance on a Nanodrop 2000c. With respect to this clone: The antigen it binds to is not known. Base qualities are not at hand, and no much larger clone is one base apart.

For CDR1 and CDR2, the germline V gene lists MDHEN and SYDVKM. Spanning cysteine to phenylalanine, the CDR3 consists of 12 amino acids. The DNA shown is the 36-base CDR3, in frame from base 1. V was cut back by 8 bases and J by 3 bases, leaving a gap of 10 bases between them. TCR CDR3 regions were amplified from genomic DNA by multiplex PCR using the deep immunoSEQ assay. Extracted genomic DNA from each cell subset was spread evenly across all wells of several immunoSEQ 96-well plates, with each plate serving as a replicate. For sorted subsets, about 210 ng of genomic DNA, equivalent to some 30,000 T cell genomes, went into each replicate PCR. Purified libraries were measured with a Qubit 3.0 fluorometer, size-checked on a Bioanalyzer 2100, and measured again with the KAPA Library Quantification kit. A separate single-read 150-cycle Illumina NextSeq 550 flow cell was used to sequence each immunoSEQ 96-well plate. Under the source paper's analysis protocol: Because the immunoSEQ output held only junctional sequences and lacked quality scores, the filtering could not match the filtering applied to full-length reads. To assign V/J genes and CDR3, sequences were annotated against IMGT germline references using PyIR, a Python wrapper for IgBLAST v1.9. Reads were filtered out if the reads had weak V/J assignments (E-value above 1e-6), no CDR3, stop codons, out-of-frame junctions, or ambiguous translated residues. V3J clonotypes were defined as sequences sharing the same inferred V gene, J gene, and CDR3 amino acid sequence. Percentage overlap between repertoires was computed as shared unique clonotypes divided by the size of the smaller repertoire. Richness of each repertoire was evaluated using RTK rarefaction, the Chao1 estimator, and Recon v2.1 estimates of unobserved clonotypes. Generation probabilities for all TCRbeta clonotypes obtained by the gDNA method from a handful of donors were computed using OLGA. TCRdb holds this immuneACCESS table with in-frame rearrangements only. Some clones are missing; in checked studies, unresolved V genes explain under half, and the rest has no known cause. Clone size and V and J calls were adopted from that table, with D and trimming inferred from the DNA. This sample lists roughly 1,600,000 clones; approximately 98.5% were detected once. About 0.35% of the sample rests with the top ten.

The specimen was naive CD4+ T cells sorted from blood. Taken with the paper, the label for cell subset or site translates to: CD45RA+ positively selected. Recombination linked TRBV28 to TRBJ1-1; a confident D gene designation cannot be given. This receptor was identified in a man aged 25 to 45 in good health. The DNA reads TGTGCCAGCGGTGACCTAGACACTGAAGCTTTCTTT. The translation is CASGDLDTEAFF.